This T cell receptor (beta chain) was profiled in a study of blood T cell repertoires in COVID-19. Study in general: Acute and convalescent COVID-19 samples came from the United States, Italy and Spain. T cells, B-cell-depleted T cells, or PBMCs provided the cDNA or gDNA that served as material.

This CDR3 contains 13 residues. Germline CDR1 is SGHDN and CDR2 is FVKESK. V lost 5 bases and J lost 5, with 12 bases in between. Under the authors' procedure: Reference gene primer amplification gave estimated nucleated cell counts. Here immunoSEQ multiplex PCR was the method, and the copy in TCRdb shows in-frame clones only, minus some. V and J calls plus clone size are reproduced from that table; the DNA served to infer D and trimming. Here the sample spans 200,000 to 250,000 clones, 70% to 85% being singletons. This chain joins TRBV14 and TRBJ2-5, with D possibly being TRBD2 (6 bases). The sequence came from a woman aged 80 or older with acute or convalescent COVID-19. Specimen: peripheral blood. The chain's CDR3 is CASSRTTRETQYF. The CDR3 DNA sequence: TGTGCCAGCAGCAGGACTACCAGGGAGACCCAGTACTTC.